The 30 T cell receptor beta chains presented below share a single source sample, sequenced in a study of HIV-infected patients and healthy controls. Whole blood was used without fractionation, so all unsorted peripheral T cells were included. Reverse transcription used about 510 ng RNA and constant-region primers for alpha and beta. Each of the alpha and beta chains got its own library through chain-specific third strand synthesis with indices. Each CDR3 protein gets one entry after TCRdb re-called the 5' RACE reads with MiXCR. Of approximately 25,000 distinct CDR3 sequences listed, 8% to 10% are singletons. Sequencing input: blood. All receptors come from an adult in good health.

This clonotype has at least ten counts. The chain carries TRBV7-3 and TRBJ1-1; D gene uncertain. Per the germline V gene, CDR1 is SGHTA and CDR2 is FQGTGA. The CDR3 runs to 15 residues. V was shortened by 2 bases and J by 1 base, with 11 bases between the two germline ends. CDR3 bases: TGTGCCAGCAGCTTAGGGCCAGTCCAGAACACTGAAGCTTTCTTT. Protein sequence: CASSLGPVQNTEAFF.

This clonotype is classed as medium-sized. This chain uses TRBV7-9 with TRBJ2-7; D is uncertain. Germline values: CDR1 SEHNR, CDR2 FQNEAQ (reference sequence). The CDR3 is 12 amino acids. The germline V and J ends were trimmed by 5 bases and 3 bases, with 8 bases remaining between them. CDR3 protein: CASSGPDYEQYF. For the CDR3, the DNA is TGTGCCAGCAGCGGACCGGACTACGAGCAGTACTTC.

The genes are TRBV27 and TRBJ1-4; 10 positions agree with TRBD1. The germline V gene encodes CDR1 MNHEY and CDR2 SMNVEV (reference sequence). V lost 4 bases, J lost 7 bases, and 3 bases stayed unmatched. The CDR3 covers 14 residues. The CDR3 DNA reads TGTGCCAGCAGTTGGACAGGGGGAGGTGAAAAACTGTTTTTT. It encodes CASSWTGGGEKLFF.

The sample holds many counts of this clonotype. The CDR3 DNA is TGTGCCAGCAGCTTAGTGCCCTACGAGCAGTACTTC. It encodes CASSLVPYEQYF. The chain links TRBV7-9 to TRBJ2-7; no firm D call. CDR3 size: 12 residues. V was shortened by 1 base and J by 2 bases, with 3 bases between the two germline ends. Germline V gene sequence: CDR1 SEHNR, CDR2 FQNEAQ (reference sequence).

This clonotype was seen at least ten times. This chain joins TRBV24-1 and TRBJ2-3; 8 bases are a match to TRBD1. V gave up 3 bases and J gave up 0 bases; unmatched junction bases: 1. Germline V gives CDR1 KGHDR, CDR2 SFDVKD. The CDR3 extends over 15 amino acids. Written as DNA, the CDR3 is TGTGCCACCAGTGATCACAGGGGGAGCACAGATACGCAGTATTTT. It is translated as CATSDHRGSTDTQYF.

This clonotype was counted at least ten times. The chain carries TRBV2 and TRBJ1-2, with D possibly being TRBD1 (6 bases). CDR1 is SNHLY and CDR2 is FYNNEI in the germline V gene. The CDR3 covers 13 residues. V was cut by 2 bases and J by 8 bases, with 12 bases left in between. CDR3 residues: CASSERPGEGYTF. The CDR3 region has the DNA TGTGCCAGCAGTGAAAGGCCAGGGGAAGGCTACACCTTC.

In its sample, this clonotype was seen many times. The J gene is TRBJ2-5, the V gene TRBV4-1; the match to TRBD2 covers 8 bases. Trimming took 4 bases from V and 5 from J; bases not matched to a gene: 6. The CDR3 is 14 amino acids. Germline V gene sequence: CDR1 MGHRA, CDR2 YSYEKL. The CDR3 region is CASSLSGKVETQYF. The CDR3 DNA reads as TGCGCCAGCAGCCTTAGCGGGAAGGTGGAGACCCAGTACTTC.

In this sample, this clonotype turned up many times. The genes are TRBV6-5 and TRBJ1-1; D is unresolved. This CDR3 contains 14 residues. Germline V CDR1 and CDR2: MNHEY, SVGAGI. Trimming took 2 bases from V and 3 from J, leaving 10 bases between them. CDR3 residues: CASSYEGSDTEAFF. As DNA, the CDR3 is TGTGCCAGCAGTTACGAGGGTTCGGACACTGAAGCTTTCTTT.

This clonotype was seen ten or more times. The CDR3 here is CATSEIGTGGFGELFF. DNA of the CDR3: TGTGCCACCAGTGAGATCGGGACAGGGGGCTTCGGGGAGCTGTTTTTT. The V and J genes are TRBV24-1 and TRBJ2-2; 12 nucleotides agree with TRBD1. J lost 7 bases, V lost 4 bases, and 6 bases had no gene match. The CDR3 spans 16 residues. Germline assignment: CDR1 KGHDR and CDR2 SFDVKD.

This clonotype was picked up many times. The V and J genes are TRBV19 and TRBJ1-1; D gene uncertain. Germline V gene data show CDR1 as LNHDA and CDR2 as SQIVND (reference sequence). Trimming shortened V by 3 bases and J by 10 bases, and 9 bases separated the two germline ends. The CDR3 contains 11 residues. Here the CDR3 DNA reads TGTGCCAGTAGTATTTCCCGGGCAGCTTTCTTT. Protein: CASSISRAAFF.

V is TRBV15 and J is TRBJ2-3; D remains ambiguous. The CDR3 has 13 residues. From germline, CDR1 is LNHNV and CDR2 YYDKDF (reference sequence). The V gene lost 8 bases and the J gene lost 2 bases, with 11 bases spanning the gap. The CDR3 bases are TGTGCCACCGGCCCCCCAACCACAGATACGCAGTATTTT. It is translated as CATGPPTTDTQYF.

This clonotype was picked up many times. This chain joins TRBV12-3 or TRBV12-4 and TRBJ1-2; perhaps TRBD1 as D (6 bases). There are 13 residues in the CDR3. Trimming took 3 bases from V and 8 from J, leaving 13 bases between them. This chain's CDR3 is CASSLWGAFGYTF. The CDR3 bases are TGTGCCAGCAGTTTGTGGGGGGCGTTCGGCTACACCTTC.

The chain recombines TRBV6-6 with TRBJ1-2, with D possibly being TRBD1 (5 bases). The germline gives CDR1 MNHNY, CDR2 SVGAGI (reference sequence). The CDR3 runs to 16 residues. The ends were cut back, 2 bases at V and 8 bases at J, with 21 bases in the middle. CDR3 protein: CASSYGSGSEGRGYTF. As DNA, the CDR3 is TGTGCCAGCAGTTACGGTTCTGGGTCCGAGGGGAGGGGCTACACCTTC.

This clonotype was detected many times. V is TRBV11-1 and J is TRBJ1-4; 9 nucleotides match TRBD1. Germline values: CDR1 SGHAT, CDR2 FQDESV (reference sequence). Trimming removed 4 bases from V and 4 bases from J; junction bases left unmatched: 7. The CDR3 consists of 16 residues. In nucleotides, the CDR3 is TGTGCCAGCAGCTCGTTGGACAGGGGTCTTAATGAAAAACTGTTTTTT. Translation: CASSSLDRGLNEKLFF.

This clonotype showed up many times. CDR3 sequence: CAWSTGLNTEAFF. The CDR3 bases are TGTGCCTGGAGTACAGGGTTGAACACTGAAGCTTTCTTT. The J gene is TRBJ1-1, the V gene TRBV30, with D tentatively TRBD1 (6 bases). Germline CDR1 GTSNPN, CDR2 SVGIG (reference sequence). V was shortened by 2 bases and J by 0 bases, with 7 bases between the two germline ends. This CDR3 region has 13 residues.

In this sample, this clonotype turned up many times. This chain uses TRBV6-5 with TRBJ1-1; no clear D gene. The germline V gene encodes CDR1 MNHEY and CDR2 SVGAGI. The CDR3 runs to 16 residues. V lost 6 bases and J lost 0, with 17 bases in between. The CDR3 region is CASSQTSGRLNTEAFF. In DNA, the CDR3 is TGTGCCAGCAGCCAAACATCCGGGAGGCTGAACACTGAAGCTTTCTTT.

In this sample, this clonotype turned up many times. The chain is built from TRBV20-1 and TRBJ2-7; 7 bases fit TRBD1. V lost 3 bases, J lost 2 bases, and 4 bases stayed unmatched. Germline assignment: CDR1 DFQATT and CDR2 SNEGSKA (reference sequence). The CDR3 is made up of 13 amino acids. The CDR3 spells CSARETGPYEQYF. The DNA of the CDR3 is TGCAGTGCTAGGGAGACAGGGCCCTACGAGCAGTACTTC.

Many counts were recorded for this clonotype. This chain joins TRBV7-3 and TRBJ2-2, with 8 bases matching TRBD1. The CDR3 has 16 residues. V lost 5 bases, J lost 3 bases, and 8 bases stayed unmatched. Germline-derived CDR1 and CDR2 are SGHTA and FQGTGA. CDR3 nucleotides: TGTGCCAGCAGCCCCGCGGGACAGGAAGACACCGGGGAGCTGTTTTTT. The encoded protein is CASSPAGQEDTGELFF.

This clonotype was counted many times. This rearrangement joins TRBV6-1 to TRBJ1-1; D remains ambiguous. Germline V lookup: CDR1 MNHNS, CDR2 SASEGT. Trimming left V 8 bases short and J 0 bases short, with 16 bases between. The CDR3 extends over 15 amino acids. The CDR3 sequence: CASPGVGSMNTEAFF. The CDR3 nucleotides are TGTGCCAGCCCAGGCGTCGGCAGCATGAACACTGAAGCTTTCTTT.

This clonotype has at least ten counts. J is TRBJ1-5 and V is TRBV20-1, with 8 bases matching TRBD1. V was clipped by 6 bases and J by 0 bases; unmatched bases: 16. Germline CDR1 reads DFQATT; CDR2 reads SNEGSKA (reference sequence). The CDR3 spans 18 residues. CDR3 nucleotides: TGCAGTGCAAGGTCGGACAGGGAATTTGACTATAGCAATCAGCCCCAGCATTTT. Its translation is CSARSDREFDYSNQPQHF.

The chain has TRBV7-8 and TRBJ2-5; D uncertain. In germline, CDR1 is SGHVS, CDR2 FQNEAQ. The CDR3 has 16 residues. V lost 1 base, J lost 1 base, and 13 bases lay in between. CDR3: CASSLDFGTVQETQYF. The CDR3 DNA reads TGTGCCAGCAGCTTAGATTTCGGAACAGTCCAAGAGACCCAGTACTTC.

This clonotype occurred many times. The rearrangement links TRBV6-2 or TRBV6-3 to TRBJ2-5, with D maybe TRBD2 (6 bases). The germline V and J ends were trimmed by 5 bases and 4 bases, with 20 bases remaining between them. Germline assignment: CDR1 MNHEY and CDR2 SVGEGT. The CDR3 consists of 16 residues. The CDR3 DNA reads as TGTGCCAGCAGTCCGACTAGAGTGCTTGGGAGAGAGACCCAGTACTTC. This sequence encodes CASSPTRVLGRETQYF.

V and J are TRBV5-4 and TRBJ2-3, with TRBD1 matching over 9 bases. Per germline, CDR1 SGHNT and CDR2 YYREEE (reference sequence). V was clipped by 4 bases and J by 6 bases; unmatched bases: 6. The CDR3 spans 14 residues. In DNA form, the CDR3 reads TGTGCCAGCAGCCCGGGACAGGGTGACGATACGCAGTATTTT. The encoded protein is CASSPGQGDDTQYF.

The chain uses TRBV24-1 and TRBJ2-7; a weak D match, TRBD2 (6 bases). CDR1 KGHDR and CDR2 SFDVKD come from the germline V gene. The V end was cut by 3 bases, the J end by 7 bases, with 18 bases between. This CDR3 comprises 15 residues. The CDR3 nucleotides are TGTGCCACCAGTGATCCGGGGGACTCACCTACGGAGCAGTACTTC. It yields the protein CATSDPGDSPTEQYF.

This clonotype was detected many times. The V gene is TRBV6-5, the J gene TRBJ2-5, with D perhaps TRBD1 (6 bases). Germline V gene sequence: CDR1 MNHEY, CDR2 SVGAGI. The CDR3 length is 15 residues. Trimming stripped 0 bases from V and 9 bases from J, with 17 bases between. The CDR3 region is CASSYSSQGLLAQYF. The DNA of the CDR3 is TGTGCCAGCAGTTACTCGTCTCAGGGGTTGTTGGCCCAGTACTTC.

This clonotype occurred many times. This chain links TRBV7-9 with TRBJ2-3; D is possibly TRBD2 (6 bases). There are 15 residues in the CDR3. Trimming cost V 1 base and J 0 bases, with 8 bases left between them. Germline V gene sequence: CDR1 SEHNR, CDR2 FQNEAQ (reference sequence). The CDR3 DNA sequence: TGTGCCAGCAGCTTAGTAGGACTAAGCACAGATACGCAGTATTTT. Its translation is CASSLVGLSTDTQYF.

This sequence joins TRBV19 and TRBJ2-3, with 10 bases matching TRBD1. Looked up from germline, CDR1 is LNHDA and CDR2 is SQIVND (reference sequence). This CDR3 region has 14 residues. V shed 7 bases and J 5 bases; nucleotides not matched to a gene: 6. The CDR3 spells CASNPRDRGDTQYF. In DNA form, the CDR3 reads TGTGCCAGTAATCCCCGGGACAGGGGAGATACGCAGTATTTT.

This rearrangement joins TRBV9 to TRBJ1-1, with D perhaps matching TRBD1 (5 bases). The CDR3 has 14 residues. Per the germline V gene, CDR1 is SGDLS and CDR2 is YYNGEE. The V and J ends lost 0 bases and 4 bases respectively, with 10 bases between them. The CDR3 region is CASSVAGTGTEAFF. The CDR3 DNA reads TGTGCCAGCAGCGTAGCCGGGACGGGCACTGAAGCTTTCTTT.

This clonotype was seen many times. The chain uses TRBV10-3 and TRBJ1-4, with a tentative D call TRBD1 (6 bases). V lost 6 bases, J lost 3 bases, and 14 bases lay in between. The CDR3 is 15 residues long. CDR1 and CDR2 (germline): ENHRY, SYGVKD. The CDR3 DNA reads TGTGCCATCAGCAGGACACCAGGGGCTAATGAAAAACTGTTTTTT. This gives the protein CAISRTPGANEKLFF.

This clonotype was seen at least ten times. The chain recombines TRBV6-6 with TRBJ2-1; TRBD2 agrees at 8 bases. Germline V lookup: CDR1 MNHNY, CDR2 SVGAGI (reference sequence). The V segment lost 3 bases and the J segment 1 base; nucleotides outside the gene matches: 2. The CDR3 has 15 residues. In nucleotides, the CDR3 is TGTGCCAGCAGTTATACGGGGGGGTCCTACAATGAGCAGTTCTTC. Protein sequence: CASSYTGGSYNEQFF.